These 28 T cell receptor beta chains originate from one sample sequenced in a study of cytomegalovirus exposure and HLA in healthy donors. Repertoires were generated with immunoSEQ multiplex PCR, while TCRdb's copy carries only in-frame clones and drops some. Among more than 90,000 clones, roughly nine tenths were seen once, and the ten largest hold 4% to 5.5%. What was sequenced was PBMCs. The origin of the receptors is a man between 18 and 35 years old in good health and CMV-seropositive.

V gene TRBV4-3 combines with J gene TRBJ1-2; TRBD1 agrees at 8 bases. With V trimmed by 2 bases and J by 1 base, 6 bases remained unmatched. Germline V gives CDR1 LGHNA, CDR2 YSLEER. There are 16 residues in the CDR3. CDR3: CASSQSRQGSNYGYTF. CDR3 DNA: TGCGCCAGCAGCCAATCCAGACAGGGGAGTAACTATGGCTACACCTTC.

The rearrangement uses TRBV7-9 and TRBJ2-2; tentative D call: TRBD1 (6 bases). The CDR3 has 15 residues. Germline values: CDR1 SEHNR, CDR2 FQNEAQ (reference sequence). V gave up 2 bases and J gave up 5 bases, with 12 bases separating them. CDR3 nucleotide sequence: TGTGCCAGCAGCTTACAGACAGGCCTAACCGGGGAGCTGTTTTTT. Its translation: CASSLQTGLTGELFF.

The chain employs TRBV5-5 and TRBJ1-5; no definite D call. Germline CDR1 SGHKS, CDR2 YYEKEE (reference sequence). The CDR3 runs 15 residues. Between the trimmed V and J ends, which lost 2 bases and 3 bases, there was a span of 12 bases. The CDR3 sequence: CASSFAGFNNQPQHF. As DNA, the CDR3 is TGTGCCAGCAGCTTCGCGGGGTTCAACAATCAGCCCCAGCATTTT.

V is TRBV6-6 and J is TRBJ1-6; 7 bases line up with TRBD1. Germline lookup yields CDR1 MNHNY and CDR2 SVGAGI (reference sequence). With 5 bases clipped from V and 9 bases from J, the junction kept 7 bases outside the gene matches. This CDR3 contains 14 residues. CDR3 DNA sequence: TGTGCCAGCAGTCCCGACAGGGCGTCTTCACCCCTCCACTTT. Amino acid sequence: CASSPDRASSPLHF.

In its sample, this clone was seen once. The chain is built from TRBV20-1 and TRBJ2-5, with a weak D call TRBD1 (5 bases). The germline V gene encodes CDR1 DFQATT and CDR2 SNEGSKA (reference sequence). CDR3 length: 11 amino acids. Between the trimmed V and J ends, which lost 6 bases and 3 bases, there was a span of 8 bases. The CDR3 loop is CSAQGKETQYF. DNA for the CDR3: TGCAGTGCCCAGGGTAAAGAGACCCAGTACTTC.

The chain couples TRBV2 to TRBJ1-1; weak D call: TRBD1 (5 bases). This CDR3 contains 15 residues. Germline CDR1 reads SNHLY; CDR2 reads FYNNEI. The V and J ends lost 6 bases and 4 bases respectively, with 18 bases between them. The CDR3 loop reads CASSQNDVGGTEAFF. The CDR3 DNA follows: TGTGCCAGCAGCCAAAACGACGTCGGGGGCACTGAAGCTTTCTTT.

The chain carries TRBV27 and TRBJ1-5; D possibly corresponds to TRBD1 (6 bases). This CDR3 region has 12 residues. With 8 bases removed from V and 5 bases from J, the gap between germline ends came to 10 bases. Germline CDR1 and CDR2: MNHEY and SMNVEV (reference sequence). CDR3 DNA: TGTGCCAGCGGGGAGGGGGATCAGCCCCAGCATTTT. The encoded protein is CASGEGDQPQHF.

This sequence joins TRBV6-6 and TRBJ2-2; 11 nucleotides align to TRBD2. CDR3 size: 16 residues. The V gene's germline CDR1 is MNHNY and CDR2 SVGAGI (reference sequence). Trimming took 6 bases from V and 2 from J; bases not matched to a gene: 5. The CDR3 loop is CASRPTSGGNTGELFF. DNA of the CDR3: TGTGCCAGCAGACCCACTAGCGGGGGAAACACCGGGGAGCTGTTTTTT.

The chain recombines TRBV15 with TRBJ2-1; D is undetermined. The CDR3 covers 16 residues. V was pared by 0 bases and J by 6 bases, with 15 bases between. CDR1 and CDR2 (germline): LNHNV, YYDKDF (reference sequence). The DNA of the CDR3 is TGTGCCACCAGCAGAGAAGGTTGGCAGGCCCTCAATGAGCAGTTCTTC. Translated, it gives CATSREGWQALNEQFF.

The chain employs TRBV9 and TRBJ1-5, with a weak D call TRBD1 (6 bases). The CDR3 is 15 residues long. CDR1 SGDLS and CDR2 YYNGEE come from the germline V gene. The V and J ends lost 3 bases and 4 bases respectively, with 14 bases between them. CDR3 protein: CASSAEGGGNQPQHF. Here the CDR3 DNA reads TGTGCCAGCAGCGCCGAAGGGGGGGGAAATCAGCCCCAGCATTTT.

This chain links TRBV5-5 with TRBJ1-2, with 9 bases that match TRBD1. Germline CDR1 and CDR2: SGHKS and YYEKEE (reference sequence). CDR3 length equals 17 residues. V gave up 1 base and J gave up 1 base; unmatched junction bases: 8. CDR3 sequence (DNA): TGTGCCAGCAGCTTGCGGGGGCCGGGACAGGGTAACTATGGCTACACCTTC. This sequence encodes CASSLRGPGQGNYGYTF.

The rearrangement joins TRBV6-1 to TRBJ1-2, with 10 nucleotides matching TRBD1. After removal of 5 bases from V and 7 bases from J, the junction contained 4 bases not matched to a gene. The V gene's germline CDR1 is MNHNS and CDR2 SASEGT. The CDR3 contains 13 residues. CDR3 DNA: TGTGCCAGCAGTAACCGGGACAGGGGTGGCTACACCTTC. This sequence encodes CASSNRDRGGYTF.

The CDR3 spells CASSPRGQATGELFF. Here the CDR3 DNA reads TGTGCCAGCAGCCCGCGAGGACAGGCCACCGGGGAGCTGTTTTTT. V usage is TRBV7-9 and J usage is TRBJ2-2, with 7 bases aligning to TRBD1. There are 15 residues in the CDR3. V was clipped by 5 bases and J by 4 bases; unmatched bases: 7. Germline V gene data show CDR1 as SEHNR and CDR2 as FQNEAQ (reference sequence).

This chain uses TRBV4-3 with TRBJ2-1; 11 bases line up with TRBD2. The CDR3 covers 16 residues. V lost 3 bases and J lost 7; bases outside the gene matches: 8. Per the germline V gene, CDR1 is LGHNA and CDR2 is YSLEER. The CDR3 sequence: CASSHFSGGVKNEQFF. Written as DNA, the CDR3 is TGCGCCAGCAGCCACTTTAGCGGGGGGGTCAAAAATGAGCAGTTCTTC.

This clone was seen more than once but under ten times. The V gene is TRBV4-2, the J gene TRBJ1-5; a possible D gene is TRBD1 (5 bases). CDR1 is LGHNA, CDR2 YNFKEQ, per germline. The CDR3 contains 15 residues. The ends were cut back, 0 bases at V and 4 bases at J, with 10 bases in the middle. Written as DNA, the CDR3 is TGTGCCAGCAGCCAAGAGTTACGGGGGAATCAGCCCCAGCATTTT. Translated, it gives CASSQELRGNQPQHF.

In this sample, this clone turned up a few times. The chain has TRBV4-2 and TRBJ1-5, with D unclear. The CDR3 consists of 17 residues. V was trimmed by 0 bases and J by 7 bases, leaving 19 bases between them. Looked up from germline, CDR1 is LGHNA and CDR2 is YNFKEQ. CDR3 loop: CASSQEPPGRAGQPQHF. CDR3 DNA: TGTGCCAGCAGCCAAGAACCCCCTGGGCGGGCGGGCCAGCCCCAGCATTTT.

The chain links TRBV6-1 to TRBJ1-6; the D gene is possibly TRBD1 (6 bases). Trimming removed 4 bases from V and 8 bases from J, with 18 bases in between. The length of the CDR3 is 16 residues. Germline CDR1 is MNHNS and CDR2 is SASEGT. CDR3 DNA sequence: TGTGCCAGCAGTGTAAGTTTCAGGGGCCTGGATTCACCCCTCCACTTT. Its translation is CASSVSFRGLDSPLHF.

The genes are TRBV11-2 and TRBJ1-4, with TRBD1 identical over 9 bases. Germline loops: CDR1 SGHAT, CDR2 FQNNGV. The V gene end was trimmed by 2 bases and the J gene end by 11 bases; junction bases not matched to a gene: 9. The CDR3 extends over 15 amino acids. The CDR3 spells CASSLRTGEGAKLFF. The CDR3 nucleotides read TGTGCCAGCAGCTTACGGACAGGGGAAGGGGCCAAACTGTTTTTT.

About this clone itself: At one end the junction does not follow the germline gene, possibly because of a read error. The V and J genes are TRBV7-9 and TRBJ2-2; maybe TRBD2 (6 bases). The CDR3 covers 14 residues. Per germline, CDR1 SEHNR and CDR2 FQNEAQ (reference sequence). The CDR3 here is CASRSSGGTGGLFF. The CDR3 DNA sequence: TGTGCCAGCAGGTCCTCTGGAGGGACCGGGGGGCTGTTTTTT. Drawing the rest from reference TRBV7-9 and TRBJ2-2, the complete variable domain is DTGVSQNPRHKITKRGQNVTFRCDPISEHNRLYWYRQTLGQGPEFLTYFQNEAQLEKSRLLSDRFSAERPKGSFSTLEIQRTEQGDSAMYLCASRSSGGTGGLFFGEGSRLTVL.

The chain combines TRBV18 with TRBJ2-1; 10 bases line up with TRBD2. In germline, CDR1 is KGHSH, CDR2 LQKENI. This CDR3 contains 16 residues. After removal of 0 bases from V and 7 bases from J, the junction contained 6 bases not matched to a gene. In DNA form, the CDR3 reads TGTGCCAGCTCACCACCGTCTAGCGGGGGCGGGAATGAGCAGTTCTTC. This gives the protein CASSPPSSGGGNEQFF.

The J gene is TRBJ2-5, the V gene TRBV7-2; D is unresolved. Trimming stripped 2 bases from V and 3 bases from J, with 13 bases between. From germline, CDR1 is SGHTA and CDR2 FQGNSA. The CDR3 is 15 amino acids. CDR3: CASSLLGPIEETQYF. In nucleotides, the CDR3 is TGTGCCAGCAGCTTACTGGGCCCCATCGAAGAGACCCAGTACTTC.

V and J are TRBV15 and TRBJ1-2; 8 bases line up with TRBD1. Trimming removed 3 bases from V and 5 bases from J; junction bases left unmatched: 17. There are 18 residues in the CDR3. Germline-derived CDR1 and CDR2 are LNHNV and YYDKDF (reference sequence). The CDR3 sequence is CATSRERTGWEIWYGYTF. CDR3 coding DNA: TGTGCCACCAGCAGGGAACGGACAGGGTGGGAAATCTGGTATGGCTACACCTTC. The full variable domain, in which reference TRBV15 and TRBJ1-2 provide the parts outside the CDR3, is DAMVIQNPRYQVTQFGKPVTLSCSQTLNHNVMYWYQQKSSQAPKLLFHYYDKDFNNEADTPDNFQSRRPNTSFCFLDIRSPGLGDTAMYLCATSRERTGWEIWYGYTFGSGTRLTVV.

The chain links TRBV4-1 to TRBJ2-3, with 8 bases lining up with TRBD1. CDR3 size: 19 residues. V shed 3 bases and J 0 bases; nucleotides not matched to a gene: 14. CDR1 is MGHRA, CDR2 YSYEKL, per germline. The CDR3 region has the DNA TGCGCCAGCAGCCACCCTAAGGGCAGGGGGCTTCCTAGCACAGATACGCAGTATTTT. Protein sequence: CASSHPKGRGLPSTDTQYF.

The chain employs TRBV27 and TRBJ2-1; possibly TRBD2 for D (6 bases). Trimming took off 6 bases at V and 10 bases at J, with 16 bases between the two ends. This CDR3 spans 13 amino acids. Germline loops: CDR1 MNHEY, CDR2 SMNVEV (reference sequence). The chain's CDR3 is CASRGTRGSEQFF. In DNA form, the CDR3 reads TGTGCCAGCAGGGGGACTCGCGGAAGCGAGCAGTTCTTC.

This clone was seen more than once but under ten times. The chain is built from TRBV19 and TRBJ2-3; 9 nucleotides match TRBD2. This CDR3 region has 14 residues. The germline V gene has CDR1 LNHDA and CDR2 SQIVND (reference sequence). V gave up 3 bases and J gave up 4 bases; unmatched junction bases: 2. CDR3 sequence: CASSMAGGADTQYF. The CDR3 bases are TGTGCCAGTAGTATGGCGGGGGGGGCAGATACGCAGTATTTT.

This chain uses TRBV27 with TRBJ2-1, with 8 bases fitting TRBD1. This CDR3 contains 19 residues. V shed 4 bases, J shed 0 bases, and the junction held 14 bases outside the gene matches. Germline V gene data show CDR1 as MNHEY and CDR2 as SMNVEV (reference sequence). The CDR3 nucleotides read TGTGCCAGCAGTTCCGCAACAATCTCAGACAGGGGCTCCTACAATGAGCAGTTCTTC. Translated: CASSSATISDRGSYNEQFF.

V usage is TRBV19 and J usage is TRBJ1-1; 7 bases match TRBD1. Unmatched junction bases numbered 5, after V lost 3 bases and J lost 4 bases. The CDR3 has 14 residues. Per germline, CDR1 LNHDA and CDR2 SQIVND (reference sequence). For the CDR3, the DNA is TGTGCCAGTAGTATTAGGACAGGACCCACTGAAGCTTTCTTT. Translated, it gives CASSIRTGPTEAFF.

The chain combines TRBV6-1 with TRBJ1-5; 10 nucleotides agree with TRBD1. The CDR3 spans 15 residues. The ends lost 4 bases at V and 8 bases at J; junction bases unmatched: 8. Germline lookup yields CDR1 MNHNS and CDR2 SASEGT. The CDR3 spells CASSAGTGVTEPQHF. The CDR3 DNA reads as TGTGCCAGCAGTGCGGGGACAGGGGTGACAGAGCCCCAGCATTTT.